The 17 T cell receptor beta chains presented below share a single source sample, sequenced in a study of tumor-infiltrating lymphocytes in localized non-small cell lung cancer. Sequencing used immunoSEQ multiplex PCR; TCRdb keeps in-frame clones, though not all of them. Of 14,000 to 15,000 clones listed, around 81% are singletons. The specimen was lung tumor tissue. These receptors all come from a human donor with non-small cell lung cancer.

V gene TRBV6-5 combines with J gene TRBJ1-2; D unresolved. CDR3 length: 13 residues. Trimming pared 6 bases from V and 2 bases from J, leaving 10 bases between. Germline V lookup: CDR1 MNHEY, CDR2 SVGAGI. The chain's CDR3 is CASSQQLNYGYTF. The CDR3, as DNA: TGTGCCAGCAGCCAACAGCTAAACTATGGCTACACCTTC.

In DNA form, the CDR3 reads TGTGCCAGCAGCGTAGGGTCCAGCGGGAGGGCCGGTGAGCAGTTCTTC. Residues: CASSVGSSGRAGEQFF. The chain uses TRBV9 and TRBJ2-1; 10 positions agree with TRBD2. The CDR3 extends over 16 amino acids. Unmatched junction bases numbered 9, after V lost 0 bases and J lost 9 bases. Germline V gene sequence: CDR1 SGDLS, CDR2 YYNGEE.

This chain connects TRBV9 to TRBJ2-2, with 11 nucleotides matching TRBD2. J lost 1 base, V lost 4 bases, and 3 bases had no gene match. Germline CDR1 reads SGDLS; CDR2 reads YYNGEE. The CDR3 is 16 residues long. CDR3 protein: CASSLGTSGNTGELFF. CDR3 nucleotides: TGTGCCAGCAGCCTCGGGACTAGCGGGAACACCGGGGAGCTGTTTTTT.

The chain carries TRBV6-1 and TRBJ1-2; TRBD1 matches 8 bases. The CDR3 sequence is 15 residues long. Germline assignment: CDR1 MNHNS and CDR2 SASEGT. J lost 3 bases, V lost 2 bases, and 5 bases had no gene match. The CDR3 region has the DNA TGTGCCAGCAGTGAAAGGGGACAGGCCCACTATGGCTACACCTTC. Amino acids: CASSERGQAHYGYTF.

This chain uses TRBV9 with TRBJ1-1; the D gene is possibly TRBD1 (5 bases). The CDR3 extends over 13 amino acids. Trimming took 2 bases from V and 5 from J, leaving 10 bases between them. Germline V gene data show CDR1 as SGDLS and CDR2 as YYNGEE. The DNA for the CDR3 is TGTGCCAGCAGCGTGGGGGGGAGGACTGAAGCTTTCTTT. Translating it yields CASSVGGRTEAFF.

The chain is built from TRBV9 and TRBJ2-5; TRBD2 agrees at 10 bases. Per the germline V gene, CDR1 is SGDLS and CDR2 is YYNGEE. V trimming: 4 bases; J trimming: 5 bases; junction bases outside the gene matches: 20. The CDR3 length is 19 residues. For the CDR3, the DNA is TGTGCCAGCAGCTTAGGAGTGGGAATAGCGGGAGGCGGGGGTGAGACCCAGTACTTC. Amino acid sequence: CASSLGVGIAGGGGETQYF. The variable domain in full, with the rest retrieved from reference TRBV9 and TRBJ2-5, is DSGVTQTPKHLITATGQRVTLRCSPRSGDLSVYWYQQSLDQGLQFLIQYYNGEERAKGNILERFSAQQFPDLHSELNLSSLELGDSALYFCASSLGVGIAGGGGETQYFGPGTRLLVL.

The chain recombines TRBV7-9 with TRBJ2-1; TRBD2 matches 7 bases. After removal of 4 bases from V and 2 bases from J, the junction contained 8 bases not matched to a gene. Germline CDR1 reads SEHNR; CDR2 reads FQNEAQ (reference sequence). CDR3 length: 16 amino acids. The CDR3 coding sequence is TGTGCCAGCAGCTCCCGTGAGGCGGGAGCCTACAATGAGCAGTTCTTC. Translation: CASSSREAGAYNEQFF.

The gene calls are TRBV9 and TRBJ1-4; possibly TRBD1 for D (6 bases). The V end lost 3 bases, the J end lost 7 bases, and 16 bases lay between the germline ends. This CDR3 spans 15 amino acids. Germline-derived CDR1 and CDR2 are SGDLS and YYNGEE. CDR3 in amino acids: CASSAGVSALEKLFF. DNA for the CDR3: TGTGCCAGCAGCGCAGGGGTTTCGGCCCTTGAAAAACTGTTTTTT.

The rearrangement joins TRBV25-1 to TRBJ1-4; the D gene is possibly TRBD1 (5 bases). V was clipped by 7 bases and J by 3 bases, with 15 bases between them. The CDR3 loop spans 15 amino acids. In germline, CDR1 is MGHDK, CDR2 SYGVNS. CDR3 DNA sequence: TGTGCCAGCACCGCATCCAGACAGCCTAATGAAAAACTGTTTTTT. It yields the protein CASTASRQPNEKLFF. Complete variable domain (other parts from reference TRBV25-1 and TRBJ1-4): EADIYQTPRYLVIGTGKKITLECSQTMGHDKMYWYQQDPGMELHLIHYSYGVNSTEKGDLSSESTVSRIRTEHFPLTLESARPSHTSQYLCASTASRQPNEKLFFGSGTQLSVL.

The V and J genes are TRBV7-9 and TRBJ1-4; D gene uncertain. V lost 3 bases, J lost 5 bases, and 7 bases lay in between. The length of the CDR3 is 13 residues. Looked up from germline, CDR1 is SEHNR and CDR2 is FQNEAQ (reference sequence). The CDR3 sequence is CASSFDKNEKLFF. The CDR3 DNA sequence: TGTGCCAGCAGCTTTGACAAGAATGAAAAACTGTTTTTT.

The chain carries TRBV7-2 and TRBJ2-2; maybe TRBD2 (6 bases). V was trimmed by 2 bases and J by 2 bases, leaving 15 bases between them. Germline loops: CDR1 SGHTA, CDR2 FQGNSA. The CDR3 spans 17 residues. CDR3 bases: TGTGCCAGCAGCTTAATCTTGGATAGCGGCAACACCGGGGAGCTGTTTTTT. Translating it yields CASSLILDSGNTGELFF.

The rearrangement uses TRBV11-3 and TRBJ2-6; D tentatively reads TRBD1 or TRBD2 (6 bases each). The CDR3 length is 16 residues. The germline V gene has CDR1 SGHNT and CDR2 YENEEA. The V end lost 6 bases, the J end lost 0 bases, and 12 bases lay between the germline ends. CDR3 sequence (DNA): TGTGCCAGCAGAGGAGGGGGAAACTCTGGGGCCAACGTCCTGACTTTC. This encodes CASRGGGNSGANVLTF. The full variable domain, in which reference TRBV11-3 and TRBJ2-6 provide the parts outside the CDR3, is EAGVVQSPRYKIIEKKQPVAFWCNPISGHNTLYWYLQNLGQGPELLIRYENEEAVDDSQLPKDRFSAERLKGVDSTLKIQPAELGDSAVYLCASRGGGNSGANVLTFGAGSRLTVL.

This rearrangement joins TRBV27 to TRBJ1-2; D is undetermined. Germline CDR1 is MNHEY and CDR2 is SMNVEV (reference sequence). This CDR3 is built from 12 residues. The germline V and J ends were trimmed by 8 bases and 3 bases, with 10 bases remaining between them. The CDR3 here is CASSAGYYGYTF. The DNA of the CDR3 is TGTGCCAGCTCGGCCGGATACTATGGCTACACCTTC.

This chain joins TRBV12-2 and TRBJ2-1; TRBD2 reflects the table's D call only, with no check against the DNA. TRBV12-2 is a pseudogene segment. The CDR3 has 19 residues. CDR3 residues: CASRPSTPASGRARNEQFF. The DNA for the CDR3 is TGTGCAAGTCGCCCATCGACCCCAGCTAGCGGGAGGGCCCGGAATGAGCAGTTCTTC.

The chain combines TRBV10-1 with TRBJ2-3; D is possibly TRBD2 (6 bases). This CDR3 spans 15 amino acids. V shed 4 bases and J shed 1 base, with 12 bases lying between them. Germline lookup yields CDR1 WNHNN and CDR2 SYGVQD (reference sequence). The CDR3 coding sequence is TGCGCCAGCAGTGCGGGCAGGGAGGGCACAGATACGCAGTATTTT. Translated, it gives CASSAGREGTDTQYF.

The chain is built from TRBV14 and TRBJ1-2, with a weak D call TRBD1 (6 bases). Germline CDR1 reads SGHDN; CDR2 reads FVKESK. The length of the CDR3 is 13 residues. Between the trimmed V and J ends, which lost 0 bases and 10 bases, there was a span of 12 bases. CDR3: CASSQDRTGHYTF. CDR3 nucleotide sequence: TGTGCCAGCAGCCAAGACCGGACGGGACACTACACCTTC.

In this sample, this clone turned up once. The genes are TRBV7-2 and TRBJ2-7; the D gene is possibly TRBD2 (5 bases). V lost 5 bases and J lost 2, with 16 bases in between. The CDR3 is 15 residues long. Germline values: CDR1 SGHTA, CDR2 FQGNSA. CDR3 bases: TGTGCCAGCAGCCCGGGAACCGGTACACCCTACGAGCAGTACTTC. Translated, it gives CASSPGTGTPYEQYF.